One sample yielded the 10 T cell receptor beta chains listed below, sequenced in a study of regulatory T cells in long-lasting Graves disease. Described time point: newly diagnosed GD, antithyroid drugs for less than 3 months. PBMCs provided the RNA from which the TCR library was made. For TCR beta, libraries came from iRepertoire HTBI primers and Arm-PCR of CDR3 regions. TCRdb reanalysed the multiplex PCR reads using MiXCR and keeps one entry per CDR3 protein. The sample consists of about 620,000 distinct CDR3 sequences, about 16% of them appearing once. The data were also submitted as part of a second study, on T cells in Graves' hyperthyroidism and ophthalmopathy.

The sample was peripheral blood mononuclear cells (PBMCs), taken at new diagnosis, from a patient treated with antithyroid drugs. The receptors here all came from a woman aged 25 to 45 with Graves disease.

In its sample, this clonotype was seen a few times. The chain links TRBV19 to TRBJ1-5; D possibly corresponds to TRBD1 (5 bases). This CDR3 has 13 amino acids. Germline-derived CDR1 and CDR2 are LNHDA and SQIVND (reference sequence). V gave up 9 bases and J gave up 7 bases, with 16 bases separating them. CDR3 protein: CASSWGEGQPQHF. The DNA for the CDR3 is TGTGCCAGCAGCTGGGGGGAGGGACAGCCCCAGCATTTT.

This clonotype appeared many times. At one boundary the junction diverges from the germline segment, which might be a read error. The chain combines TRBV5-1 with TRBJ2-3, with D perhaps matching TRBD2 (5 bases). This CDR3 is built from 14 residues. Per germline, CDR1 SGHRS and CDR2 YFSETQ. This CDR3 is CASSLGSGTDTQYF. CDR3 nucleotides: TGTGCCAGCAGCTTAGGTAGCGGCACAGATACGCAGTATTTT.

This clonotype has more than one count but fewer than ten. One end of the junction is discordant with germline, which a read error may explain. The V call is TRBV6-1, the J call TRBJ2-4, with D tentatively TRBD2 (6 bases). The germline V gene has CDR1 MNHNS and CDR2 SASEGT. This CDR3 has 19 residues. CDR3 sequence: CGSRDDSLSGGTAKNIQYF. CDR3 nucleotides: TGTGGCAGCAGGGACGACAGCCTTAGCGGAGGGACGGCCAAAAACATTCAGTACTTC.

This rearrangement joins TRBV5-6 to TRBJ2-4; D is uncertain. This CDR3 comprises 15 residues. The V end was cut by 3 bases, the J end by 6 bases, with 16 bases between. Per germline, CDR1 SGHDT and CDR2 YYEEEE. CDR3 loop: CASSSLTLSSNIQYF. The CDR3 bases are TGTGCCAGCAGCTCCCTGACTCTTTCCTCAAACATTCAGTACTTC.

This clonotype was recorded many times. The gene calls are TRBV12-3 or TRBV12-4 and TRBJ1-1; TRBD1 aligns across 9 bases. The V gene end was trimmed by 5 bases and the J gene end by 3 bases; junction bases not matched to a gene: 10. The CDR3 runs to 16 residues. The CDR3 loop reads CASSSPRTGAYTEAFF. The DNA of the CDR3 is TGTGCCAGCAGTAGCCCTAGGACAGGGGCGTACACTGAAGCTTTCTTT.

In its sample, this clonotype was seen a few times. Here the CDR3 omits its conserved ending phenylalanine or tryptophan, so a read error is the likely source. No DNA is shown, since the ends of the CDR3 on it are uncertain; the CDR3 is the one TCRdb lists. The chain carries TRBV12-5 and TRBJ1-2. From germline, CDR1 is LGHNT and CDR2 FRNRAP. From its first to its last residue, the CDR3 has 8 amino acids. The CDR3 protein is CASGRTTL.

This clonotype was recorded at least ten times. The rearrangement links TRBV24-1 to TRBJ2-2; D unresolved. In germline, CDR1 is KGHDR, CDR2 SFDVKD. Trimming removed 5 bases at V and 3 bases at J, with 3 bases between. The CDR3 contains 12 residues. The CDR3 spells CATSAYTGELFF. Written as DNA, the CDR3 is TGTGCCACCAGTGCGTACACCGGGGAGCTGTTTTTT.

This clonotype has ten or more counts. The V call is TRBV7-2, the J call TRBJ1-5, with D unresolved. V was pared by 4 bases and J by 3 bases, with 7 bases between. The CDR3 spans 13 residues. Germline CDR1 and CDR2: SGHTA and FQGNSA. CDR3 amino acids: CASSSVVNQPQHF. CDR3 coding DNA: TGTGCCAGCAGCTCGGTGGTCAATCAGCCCCAGCATTTT.

This clonotype appeared a few times. The V and J genes are TRBV20-1 and TRBJ2-1; D call uncertain. V lost 0 bases to trimming and J lost 10 bases, with 4 bases between them. Germline loops: CDR1 DFQATT, CDR2 SNEGSKA (reference sequence). This CDR3 spans 10 amino acids. The CDR3 DNA reads TGCAGTGCTAGAGAGGAAGAGCAGTTCTTC. Amino acid sequence: CSAREEEQFF.

This chain uses TRBV4-2 with TRBJ2-2, with D possibly called TRBD1 or TRBD2 (5 bases each). The V end lost 0 bases, the J end lost 4 bases, and 18 bases lay between the germline ends. There are 18 residues in the CDR3. Germline CDR1 is LGHNA and CDR2 is YNFKEQ. In DNA form, the CDR3 reads TGTGCCAGCAGCCAAGACCCATTCGGTGCCGGGACCACCGGGGAGCTGTTTTTT. Encoded protein: CASSQDPFGAGTTGELFF.